A selection of T cell receptor beta chains follows, all from one sample in a study of T-cell memory formation after mild COVID-19. Via MiXCR, TCRdb re-called the 5' RACE reads, giving one row per CDR3 protein. The sample carries about 350,000 distinct CDR3 sequences, roughly an eighth recorded once. The sample consisted of PBMCs or a T cell subset sorted from them (not recorded which). These receptors were collected from a man between 18 and 35 years old who had mild COVID-19 (a few samples of this study predate the infection). Cell type and time point are not known. Each CDR3 is given with its conserved first and last residue. The order of the fields is D gene, V gene, J gene, clone size, CDR3 DNA, CDR3 protein. A D gene is named only where the DNA matches it firmly. The size of a clone is reported for some rows only, either as once, few or many, or as a class for expanded clones.

D gene: NA; V gene: TRBV6-2/TRBV6-3; J gene: TRBJ1-1; clone size: few; CDR3 DNA: TGTGCCAGCAGTTACGGTTCCGGGGACACTGAAGCTTTCTTT; CDR3 protein: CASSYGSGDTEAFF
D gene: NA; V gene: TRBV7-9; J gene: TRBJ1-6; clone size: few; CDR3 DNA: TGTGCCAGCAGCCGGGGACACGGTAATTCACCCCTCCACTTT; CDR3 protein: CASSRGHGNSPLHF
D gene: NA; V gene: TRBV18; J gene: TRBJ1-5; clone size: few; CDR3 DNA: TGTGCCAGCTCACCACTGGGGCGGGGGGCGGATCAGCCCCAGCATTTT; CDR3 protein: CASSPLGRGADQPQHF
D gene: NA; V gene: TRBV7-8; J gene: TRBJ1-6; clone size: few; CDR3 DNA: TGTGCCAGCACCACGCAGATCTCCTATAATTCACCCCTCCACTTT; CDR3 protein: CASTTQISYNSPLHF
D gene: TRBD2; V gene: TRBV7-3; J gene: TRBJ2-1; clone size: many; CDR3 DNA: TGTGCCAGCAGCAGGAGCGGGGGGCTTTACAATGAGCAGTTCTTC; CDR3 protein: CASSRSGGLYNEQFF
D gene: NA; V gene: TRBV7-9; J gene: TRBJ1-5; clone size: once; CDR3 DNA: TGTGCCAGCAGCGACTCAGGGGTCCCCAATCAGCCCCAGCATTTT; CDR3 protein: CASSDSGVPNQPQHF
D gene: NA; V gene: TRBV12-3/TRBV12-4; J gene: TRBJ1-2; clone size: few; CDR3 DNA: TGTGCCAGCAGCACAGGGCCGACACCCTATGGCTACACCTTC; CDR3 protein: CASSTGPTPYGYTF
D gene: TRBD1; V gene: TRBV20-1; J gene: TRBJ1-1; clone size: NA; CDR3 DNA: TGCAGTGCTAGAGATAGGCGGGACAGGATAAGAACTACCGAAGCTTTCTTT; CDR3 protein: CSARDRRDRIRTTEAFF
D gene: NA; V gene: TRBV20-1; J gene: TRBJ2-7; clone size: few; CDR3 DNA: TGCAGTGCTAGCTCAGGGAGCTATGAGCAGTACTTC; CDR3 protein: CSASSGSYEQYF
D gene: TRBD2; V gene: TRBV4-2; J gene: TRBJ2-3; clone size: few; CDR3 DNA: TGTGCCAGCAGCCCTACGGCTAGCGGGCCCAGCACAGATACGCAGTATTTT; CDR3 protein: CASSPTASGPSTDTQYF
D gene: NA; V gene: TRBV7-9; J gene: TRBJ1-2; clone size: NA; CDR3 DNA: TGTGCCAGCAGCGTAGGGAACCTGGATGGCTACACCTTC; CDR3 protein: CASSVGNLDGYTF
D gene: NA; V gene: TRBV27; J gene: TRBJ2-3; clone size: NA; CDR3 DNA: TGTGCCAGCAGTTTTCCGGGACTGGATACGCAGTATTTT; CDR3 protein: CASSFPGLDTQYF
D gene: TRBD2; V gene: TRBV20-1; J gene: TRBJ2-3; clone size: NA; CDR3 DNA: TGCAGTGCAAGCGGGACTAGCGGGAGCACAGATACGCAGTATTTT; CDR3 protein: CSASGTSGSTDTQYF
D gene: NA; V gene: TRBV6-5; J gene: TRBJ2-5; clone size: many; CDR3 DNA: TGTGCCAGCAGTTACTCGGGTAGAGTTGAGACCCAGTACTTC; CDR3 protein: CASSYSGRVETQYF
D gene: TRBD1; V gene: TRBV20-1; J gene: TRBJ2-3; clone size: many; CDR3 DNA: TGCAGTGCCCCTATGGCAGGGGGCGGTTCAGATACGCAGTATTTT; CDR3 protein: CSAPMAGGGSDTQYF
D gene: NA; V gene: TRBV6-5; J gene: TRBJ2-7; clone size: NA; CDR3 DNA: TGTGACAGCAGCTCCTCTACGGTAACAGCCTACGAGCAGTACTTC; CDR3 protein: CDSSSSTVTAYEQYF
D gene: NA; V gene: TRBV2; J gene: TRBJ1-1; clone size: NA; CDR3 DNA: TGTGCCAGCAGTAACGCCGGGACACTTGAAGCTTTCTTT; CDR3 protein: CASSNAGTLEAFF
D gene: NA; V gene: TRBV6-5; J gene: TRBJ2-1; clone size: few; CDR3 DNA: TGTGCCAGCAGTTACTCCAGGTCCGTCAATGAGCAGTTCTTC; CDR3 protein: CASSYSRSVNEQFF
D gene: NA; V gene: TRBV7-9; J gene: TRBJ2-2; clone size: NA; CDR3 DNA: TGTGCCAGCAGCTCCCCGGTGGGGGACGCCGAGGGCGGGGAGCTGTTTTTT; CDR3 protein: CASSSPVGDAEGGELFF
D gene: NA; V gene: TRBV19; J gene: TRBJ1-1; clone size: NA; CDR3 DNA: TGTGCCAGTAGTGCCGCGACAACTGGGAACACTGAAGCTTTCTTT; CDR3 protein: CASSAATTGNTEAFF
D gene: NA; V gene: TRBV7-8; J gene: TRBJ2-6; clone size: NA; CDR3 DNA: TGTGCCAGCAGCTTAGTGCCGGGGGTTGGGGCCAACGTCCTGACTTTC; CDR3 protein: CASSLVPGVGANVLTF
D gene: NA; V gene: TRBV10-3; J gene: TRBJ1-2; clone size: NA; CDR3 DNA: TGTGCCATCAGTGGCCTTCGGGGCTCTCGGTATGGCTACACCTTC; CDR3 protein: CAISGLRGSRYGYTF
D gene: TRBD2; V gene: TRBV6-6; J gene: TRBJ2-5; clone size: NA; CDR3 DNA: TGTGCCAGCAGTTACGCAGCGGGGGGGCCCGGTATGGAGACCCAGTACTTC; CDR3 protein: CASSYAAGGPGMETQYF